Shown below are 32 T cell receptor beta chains from a single sample sequenced in a study of response to subunit inactivated influenza vaccine. MiXCR, run by TCRdb on the RT-PCR reads, gives a single entry per CDR3 protein. The sample has 500,000 to 700,000 distinct CDR3 sequences, under 30% seen once. The same data also contributed to another study, on T cells expressing NK-cell markers. Per that paper: 5'RACE template switching with UMIs generated TCR beta cDNA.

This sample comprised CD4+ T cells sorted from PBMCs, obtained roughly 12 days after vaccination. Receptors were obtained from a man over 45 who received an inactivated influenza vaccine.

This clonotype was picked up a small number of times. The chain combines TRBV6-2 or TRBV6-3 with TRBJ1-1; D ambiguous. Germline lookup yields CDR1 MNHEY and CDR2 SVGEGT. This CDR3 region has 11 residues. The germline V and J ends were trimmed by 7 bases and 6 bases, with 9 bases remaining between them. The CDR3 region is CASTQWAEAFF. DNA for the CDR3: TGTGCCAGCACCCAGTGGGCTGAAGCTTTCTTT.

The chain recombines TRBV12-3 or TRBV12-4 with TRBJ2-7, with 10 bases aligning to TRBD2. V was pared by 6 bases and J by 1 base, with 15 bases of the junction left unmatched. This CDR3 has 18 amino acids. In DNA, the CDR3 is TGTGCCAGCAGCCCGAGACTAGCGGGCCATCCAGGGTCCTACGAGCAGTACTTC. It yields the protein CASSPRLAGHPGSYEQYF.

The chain has TRBV7-8 and TRBJ2-5; possibly TRBD1 for D (6 bases). Germline loops: CDR1 SGHVS, CDR2 FQNEAQ. The V end lost 6 bases, the J end lost 5 bases, and 22 bases lay between the germline ends. The CDR3 is made up of 16 amino acids. The CDR3 here is CASRDKLQGQLETQYF. DNA for the CDR3: TGTGCCAGCAGAGACAAATTGCAGGGGCAGTTGGAGACCCAGTACTTC. Full variable domain (rest looked up from reference TRBV7-8 and TRBJ2-5): GAGVSQSPRYKVAKRGQDVALRCDPISGHVSLFWYQQALGQGPEFLTYFQNEAQLDKSGLPSDRFFAERPEGSVSTLKIQRTQQEDSAVYLCASRDKLQGQLETQYFGPGTRLLVL.

This clonotype came up a few times. The chain couples TRBV7-2 to TRBJ2-2; the D gene could be TRBD1 or TRBD2 (6 bases each). The V and J ends lost 1 base and 0 bases respectively, with 12 bases between them. The CDR3 is 17 residues long. Germline values: CDR1 SGHTA, CDR2 FQGNSA. The CDR3 here is CASSLELRGANTGELFF. In DNA, the CDR3 is TGTGCCAGCAGCTTAGAGTTAAGGGGGGCGAACACCGGGGAGCTGTTTTTT.

A remark on this clonotype: A read error may account for a junction end that differs from germline. The chain joins TRBV7-9 to TRBJ1-1; D not certain. There are 15 residues in the CDR3. CDR1 is SEHNR, CDR2 FQNEAQ, per germline (reference sequence). CDR3 in amino acids: CASSQAGLMNTEASF. CDR3 DNA sequence: TGTGCCAGCAGCCAGGCCGGACTGATGAACACTGAAGCTTCCTTT.

This clonotype was seen a few times. The V and J genes are TRBV6-1 and TRBJ2-3; D is undetermined. The germline V gene encodes CDR1 MNHNS and CDR2 SASEGT. V lost 6 bases, J lost 0 bases, and 10 bases lay in between. The CDR3 loop spans 14 amino acids. The chain's CDR3 is CASSSVTSTDTQYF. The DNA of the CDR3 is TGTGCCAGCAGCAGCGTGACTAGCACAGATACGCAGTATTTT.

The rearrangement uses TRBV15 and TRBJ2-5, with 7 positions matching TRBD1. J was trimmed by 9 bases and V by 0 bases; bases with no gene match: 10. This CDR3 spans 15 amino acids. Germline CDR1 LNHNV, CDR2 YYDKDF (reference sequence). CDR3 loop: CATSRDRQGKRAQYF. In DNA form, the CDR3 reads TGTGCCACCAGCAGAGACAGACAGGGAAAAAGGGCCCAGTACTTC.

The V and J genes are TRBV5-5 and TRBJ2-7; 7 bases fit TRBD1. V lost 0 bases, J lost 0 bases, and 3 bases stayed unmatched. Germline-derived CDR1 and CDR2 are SGHKS and YYEKEE (reference sequence). CDR3 length: 15 residues. The CDR3 loop is CASSLVGDSSYEQYF. The DNA of the CDR3 is TGTGCCAGCAGCTTGGTCGGGGACAGCTCCTACGAGCAGTACTTC. The full variable domain, its missing parts supplied by reference TRBV5-5 and TRBJ2-7, is DAGVTQSPTHLIKTRGQQVTLRCSPISGHKSVSWYQQVLGQGPQFIFQYYEKEERGRGNFPDRFSARQFPNYSSELNVNALLLGDSALYLCASSLVGDSSYEQYFGPGTRLTVT.

The rearrangement uses TRBV5-1 and TRBJ1-1; perhaps TRBD1 as D (6 bases). CDR1 and CDR2 (germline): SGHRS, YFSETQ. This CDR3 is 12 amino acids long. Trimming removed 2 bases at V and 8 bases at J, with 10 bases between. The CDR3 here is CASSFTGQEAFF. The CDR3 nucleotides read TGCGCCAGCAGCTTTACTGGACAGGAAGCTTTCTTT. Filled out from reference TRBV5-1 and TRBJ1-1, the complete variable domain reads KAGVTQTPRYLIKTRGQQVTLSCSPISGHRSVSWYQQTPGQGLQFLFEYFSETQRNKGNFPGRFSGRQFSNSRSEMNVSTLELGDSALYLCASSFTGQEAFFGQGTRLTVV.

The V call is TRBV6-1, the J call TRBJ2-7; 9 positions agree with TRBD1. The trim removed 4 bases at V and 3 bases at J, leaving 16 bases unmatched. The germline V gene has CDR1 MNHNS and CDR2 SASEGT. The length of the CDR3 is 18 residues. CDR3 amino acids: CASSVVGVEDRGGYEQYF. The CDR3 nucleotides read TGTGCCAGCAGTGTCGTGGGCGTGGAGGACAGGGGAGGCTACGAGCAGTACTTC.

The chain joins TRBV20-1 to TRBJ2-3; TRBD2 agrees at 7 bases. Germline-derived CDR1 and CDR2 are DFQATT and SNEGSKA (reference sequence). The CDR3 has 15 residues. The V segment lost 4 bases and the J segment 3 bases; nucleotides outside the gene matches: 10. CDR3 loop: CSAKETSVATDTQYF. The CDR3 DNA reads as TGCAGTGCTAAAGAAACTAGCGTCGCAACAGATACGCAGTATTTT.

The CDR3 coding sequence is TGTGCCAGCAGTTTAGGCGGACAGGCGAACACCGGGGAGCTGTTTTTT. Its translation: CASSLGGQANTGELFF. The chain has TRBV12-3 or TRBV12-4 and TRBJ2-2, with 7 bases aligning to TRBD1. The junction had 2 bases not matched to a gene; V was cut back by 1 base and J by 0 bases. This CDR3 is built from 16 residues.

The chain has TRBV7-2 and TRBJ1-2; TRBD1 might be the D (5 bases). CDR1 is SGHTA, CDR2 FQGNSA, per germline. Between the trimmed V and J ends, which lost 5 bases and 5 bases, there was a span of 15 bases. This CDR3 contains 14 residues. The chain's CDR3 is CASSTSGLQYGYTF. The CDR3 bases are TGTGCCAGCAGCACCTCGGGACTGCAGTATGGCTACACCTTC.

This clonotype was detected a few times. The chain carries TRBV4-2 and TRBJ2-1; the D gene is possibly TRBD1 (6 bases). Between the trimmed V and J ends, which lost 4 bases and 8 bases, there was a span of 9 bases. Germline assignment: CDR1 LGHNA and CDR2 YNFKEQ. This CDR3 is built from 12 residues. CDR3 protein: CASSRHRDEQFF. CDR3 bases: TGTGCCAGCAGCCGCCACAGGGATGAGCAGTTCTTC.

This clonotype has only a few counts. V gene TRBV7-9 combines with J gene TRBJ2-7; D is perhaps TRBD2 (5 bases). V was shortened by 0 bases and J by 7 bases, with 16 bases between the two germline ends. CDR1 and CDR2 from the germline V gene are SEHNR and FQNEAQ (reference sequence). The length of the CDR3 is 15 residues. Here the CDR3 DNA reads TGTGCCAGCAGCTTAGCCAGCGGACGGGTCGGGGAGCAGTACTTC. Protein product: CASSLASGRVGEQYF.

V gene TRBV4-3 combines with J gene TRBJ1-6; no reliable D call. Trimming left V 4 bases short and J 0 bases short, with 7 bases between. Per germline, CDR1 LGHNA and CDR2 YSLEER. The CDR3 covers 15 residues. The CDR3: CASSLQSSYNSPLHF. The CDR3 DNA reads as TGCGCCAGCAGCCTCCAGAGCTCCTATAATTCACCCCTCCACTTT.

The chain links TRBV7-9 to TRBJ1-1; 10 nucleotides line up with TRBD1. V trimming: 1 base; J trimming: 4 bases; junction bases outside the gene matches: 6. The germline V gene encodes CDR1 SEHNR and CDR2 FQNEAQ (reference sequence). The CDR3 is made up of 16 amino acids. The CDR3 loop reads CASSLGRDRGFTEAFF. The CDR3 DNA follows: TGTGCCAGCAGCTTAGGGAGGGACAGGGGATTCACTGAAGCTTTCTTT.

This clonotype was seen repeatedly, ten times or more. The gene calls are TRBV9 and TRBJ1-4; 8 bases are a match to TRBD1. Germline-derived CDR1 and CDR2 are SGDLS and YYNGEE. V lost 3 bases and J lost 5; bases outside the gene matches: 9. The CDR3 is 16 residues long. In DNA form, the CDR3 reads TGTGCCAGCAGCGCCGGGGCCAGGGGGCGGAATGAAAAACTGTTTTTT. Translating it yields CASSAGARGRNEKLFF.

This clonotype was seen a handful of times. The chain has TRBV20-1 and TRBJ2-3; no clear D gene. The V end was cut by 1 base, the J end by 7 bases, with 18 bases between. From germline, CDR1 is DFQATT and CDR2 SNEGSKA (reference sequence). The CDR3 runs to 15 residues. The CDR3, as DNA: TGCAGTGCTAGAGTTCCCGCGGCGTGGCCGAATACGCAGTATTTT. Its protein product is CSARVPAAWPNTQYF.

The chain uses TRBV10-3 and TRBJ2-1; TRBD1 aligns across 12 bases. CDR1 and CDR2 (germline): ENHRY, SYGVKD. V was pared by 6 bases and J by 6 bases, with 6 bases of the junction left unmatched. This CDR3 spans 15 amino acids. CDR3: CAIRGQGASVNEQFF. As DNA, the CDR3 is TGTGCCATCAGGGGACAGGGGGCGAGTGTCAATGAGCAGTTCTTC.

This clonotype occurred a few times. The chain couples TRBV29-1 to TRBJ2-2, with no clear D. This CDR3 region has 12 residues. V was cut by 4 bases and J by 1 base, with 4 bases left in between. The germline V gene encodes CDR1 SQVTM and CDR2 ANQGSEA. DNA of the CDR3: TGCAGCGTTGCCCTGAACACCGGGGAGCTGTTTTTT. Its protein product is CSVALNTGELFF.

The chain has TRBV15 and TRBJ2-3; TRBD1 matches at 7 bases. CDR1 and CDR2 from the germline V gene are LNHNV and YYDKDF (reference sequence). CDR3 length: 16 amino acids. Germline trimming cut 3 bases from V and 2 bases from J; bases unmatched to any gene: 8. CDR3 sequence: CATSSPMDRYTDTQYF. CDR3 bases: TGTGCCACCAGCAGCCCCATGGACAGGTACACAGATACGCAGTATTTT.

This clonotype has a handful of counts. The chain has TRBV24-1 and TRBJ2-2, with 8 bases aligning to TRBD1. Germline CDR1 and CDR2: KGHDR and SFDVKD. J lost 2 bases, V lost 4 bases, and 8 bases had no gene match. CDR3 length equals 17 residues. The CDR3 is CATSEPNRGTNTGELFF. The CDR3 DNA reads as TGTGCCACCAGTGAACCAAACAGGGGGACAAACACCGGGGAGCTGTTTTTT.

This clonotype was seen more than once but under ten times. The rearrangement uses TRBV2 and TRBJ2-1; 8 positions agree with TRBD1. This CDR3 is built from 13 residues. The J segment lost 4 bases and the V segment lost 7 bases, leaving 3 bases of the junction unmatched. Germline V lookup: CDR1 SNHLY, CDR2 FYNNEI. CDR3 coding DNA: TGTGCCAGCAACCAGGGGGCTTACAATGAGCAGTTCTTC. Its protein is CASNQGAYNEQFF.

The chain combines TRBV5-1 with TRBJ2-7; unclear D gene. The CDR3 runs to 13 residues. Trimming left V 7 bases short and J 5 bases short, with 16 bases between. Looked up from germline, CDR1 is SGHRS and CDR2 is YFSETQ. The CDR3 protein is CASSREVLDEQYF. DNA of the CDR3: TGCGCCAGCTCAAGAGAGGTTCTCGACGAGCAGTACTTC.

This clonotype was recorded a few times. The chain links TRBV7-9 to TRBJ2-4; D unclear. The CDR3 has 13 residues. The V and J ends lost 8 bases and 1 base respectively, with 9 bases between them. Germline loops: CDR1 SEHNR, CDR2 FQNEAQ (reference sequence). CDR3 DNA: TGTGCCAGCTCTGGTGTGGCCAAAAACATTCAGTACTTC. It translates to CASSGVAKNIQYF.

In this sample, this clonotype turned up many times. The rearrangement joins TRBV29-1 to TRBJ2-3; TRBD1 matches 8 bases. There are 14 residues in the CDR3. The germline V gene has CDR1 SQVTM and CDR2 ANQGSEA. J gave up 4 bases and V 7 bases, and 10 bases lay outside the gene matches. CDR3 in amino acids: CSGWTGRISDTQYF. For the CDR3, the DNA is TGCAGCGGCTGGACAGGGAGGATCTCAGATACGCAGTATTTT.

The chain uses TRBV28 and TRBJ2-7; D is possibly TRBD1 or TRBD2 (7 bases each). Trimming shortened V by 2 bases and J by 7 bases, and 12 bases separated the two germline ends. The CDR3 totals 13 residues. The germline V gene encodes CDR1 MDHEN and CDR2 SYDVKM. CDR3 nucleotides: TGTGCCAGCAGTTTAGGGACAGCGGGAGAGCAGTACTTC. Its protein product is CASSLGTAGEQYF. Looking up the rest from reference TRBV28 and TRBJ2-7 gives the full variable domain: DVKVTQSSRYLVKRTGEKVFLECVQDMDHENMFWYRQDPGLGLRLIYFSYDVKMKEKGDIPEGYSVSREKKERFSLILESASTNQTSMYLCASSLGTAGEQYFGPGTRLTVT.

The J gene is TRBJ2-3, the V gene TRBV4-3; tentatively, D is TRBD2 (7 bases). Germline V gives CDR1 LGHNA, CDR2 YSLEER. The ends were cut back, 3 bases at V and 2 bases at J, with 12 bases in the middle. The CDR3 runs 15 residues. This chain's CDR3 is CASSHLGGLTDTQYF. The CDR3 DNA is TGCGCCAGCAGCCACCTGGGGGGGCTCACAGATACGCAGTATTTT.

This clonotype was found once. Because the CDR3's place on the DNA is in doubt, the DNA is left out and the CDR3 is given as listed by TCRdb. The genes are TRBV6-5 and TRBJ2-1; TRBD1 is the table's D call, not checked against the DNA. The CDR3 comprises 17 residues, both ends counted. Germline assignment: CDR1 MNHEY and CDR2 SVGAGI. CDR3 residues: CASSSAPGQGAANEQFF.

This clonotype was detected only a few times. This sequence joins TRBV6-2 or TRBV6-3 and TRBJ2-5, with TRBD1 as a possible D gene (6 bases). Trimming stripped 7 bases from V and 5 bases from J, with 17 bases between. The CDR3 length is 14 residues. Germline V gene sequence: CDR1 MNHEY, CDR2 SVGEGT. The CDR3 is CASTKRGSRETQYF. The CDR3 nucleotides are TGTGCCAGCACTAAAAGGGGGAGCCGGGAGACCCAGTACTTC.

This clonotype was picked up many times. V gene TRBV12-3 or TRBV12-4 combines with J gene TRBJ1-5; D uncertain. V dropped 5 bases and J dropped 5 bases, with 13 bases sitting between them. The CDR3 extends over 14 amino acids. For the CDR3, the DNA is TGTGCCAGCAGTCTAACAGAAACATATCAGCCCCAGCATTTT. This translates into CASSLTETYQPQHF.